These 15 T cell receptor beta chains were all obtained from the same sample, sequenced in a study of blood T cells in healthy people across ages. Sample-barcoded 5' priming and a J-beta primer mix drove a second PCR of about 6 to 12 cycles. TCRdb fed the 5' RACE reads into MiXCR, producing one record per CDR3 protein. This sample yields 1.2 million to 1.5 million distinct CDR3 sequences, of which around 39% are seen a single time; approximately 7.9% belongs to the top ten. The sequencing sample was made of blood. Receptors originate from a woman between 18 and 29 years old in good health.

CDR3 region: CATSQRGVGTDTQYF. As DNA, the CDR3 is TGCGCCACCTCCCAGAGGGGGGTAGGCACAGATACGCAGTATTTT. V is TRBV5-1 and J is TRBJ2-3; D is perhaps TRBD1 or TRBD2 (6 bases each). V was pared by 9 bases and J by 1 base, with 18 bases between. From germline, CDR1 is SGHRS and CDR2 YFSETQ. The length of the CDR3 is 15 residues. Drawing the rest from reference TRBV5-1 and TRBJ2-3, the complete variable domain is KAGVTQTPRYLIKTRGQQVTLSCSPISGHRSVSWYQQTPGQGLQFLFEYFSETQRNKGNFPGRFSGRQFSNSRSEMNVSTLELGDSALYLCATSQRGVGTDTQYFGPGTRLTVL.

In its sample, this clonotype was seen a few times. The chain combines TRBV27 with TRBJ2-5; 13 bases are shared with TRBD2. From germline, CDR1 is MNHEY and CDR2 SMNVEV (reference sequence). The V and J ends lost 5 bases and 5 bases, in that order; junction bases with no gene match: 14. The CDR3 loop spans 18 amino acids. The CDR3 region has the DNA TGTGCCAGCAGTCCCGGGACTAGCGGGAAGGGGGTGTTGGAGACCCAGTACTTC. This gives the protein CASSPGTSGKGVLETQYF.

Comment on this clonotype: The likely explanation is a read error, given a far larger clone one base away. The chain joins TRBV2 to TRBJ2-7, with no clear D. The CDR3 extends over 11 amino acids. Deletions cut 7 bases from V and 0 bases from J, with 4 bases between. The V gene's germline CDR1 is SNHLY and CDR2 FYNNEI. CDR3: CASILSYEQYF. The CDR3 DNA follows: TGTGCCAGCATCCTCTCCTACGAGCAGTACTTC.

The rearrangement joins TRBV24-1 to TRBJ2-5; the D is unclear. This CDR3 region has 16 residues. Trimming took 0 bases from V and 0 from J, leaving 10 bases between them. CDR1 and CDR2 from the germline V gene are KGHDR and SFDVKD. CDR3 region: CATSDLRETDQETQYF. CDR3 DNA sequence: TGTGCCACCAGTGATTTGCGAGAGACGGACCAAGAGACCCAGTACTTC.

The chain has TRBV20-1 and TRBJ2-1; 8 positions agree with TRBD1. CDR1 is DFQATT and CDR2 is SNEGSKA in the germline V gene (reference sequence). This CDR3 region has 13 residues. Trimming took 6 bases from V and 8 from J; bases not matched to a gene: 9. This chain's CDR3 is CSAGRQGRYEQFF. CDR3 nucleotide sequence: TGCAGTGCCGGGAGACAGGGGCGCTATGAGCAGTTCTTC.

The V call is TRBV6-2 or TRBV6-3, the J call TRBJ2-3; no clear D gene. The CDR3 is 13 residues long. Germline V gene lookup returns CDR1 MNHEY and CDR2 SVGEGT. The DNA for the CDR3 is TGTGGAAGTAGGGAATCGAGCACAGATACGCAGTATTTT. It encodes CGSRESSTDTQYF.

This clonotype occurred a few times. The chain uses TRBV6-5 and TRBJ2-4; perhaps TRBD1 as D (5 bases). V was cut by 4 bases and J by 0 bases, with 13 bases left in between. CDR3 length: 16 residues. The germline V gene encodes CDR1 MNHEY and CDR2 SVGAGI. CDR3: CASSSLDRIAKNIQYF. CDR3 DNA: TGTGCCAGCAGTTCCCTCGACAGAATAGCCAAAAACATTCAGTACTTC.

J is TRBJ2-1 and V is TRBV20-1, with D possibly called TRBD1 or TRBD2 (5 bases each). This CDR3 spans 14 amino acids. Germline CDR1 reads DFQATT; CDR2 reads SNEGSKA (reference sequence). Trimming took 0 bases from V and 10 from J, leaving 16 bases between them. CDR3 sequence: CSARDTGGIYEQFF. The CDR3, as DNA: TGCAGTGCTAGAGATACTGGGGGTATCTACGAGCAGTTCTTC.

This sequence joins TRBV12-3 or TRBV12-4 and TRBJ2-7; D is perhaps TRBD1 (5 bases). This CDR3 has 14 amino acids. The germline V and J ends were trimmed by 4 bases and 9 bases, with 19 bases remaining between them. This chain's CDR3 is CASSSAVQGLGQYF. The CDR3 DNA is TGTGCCAGCAGTTCCGCCGTCCAGGGCCTAGGGCAGTACTTC.

The chain carries TRBV20-1 and TRBJ1-3; D call uncertain. CDR3 length equals 14 residues. CDR1 and CDR2 from the germline V gene are DFQATT and SNEGSKA (reference sequence). The V end was cut by 0 bases, the J end by 0 bases, with 6 bases between. CDR3: CSAREQLSGNTIYF. The CDR3 nucleotides read TGCAGTGCTAGAGAACAACTCTCTGGAAACACCATATATTTT.

The rearrangement links TRBV20-1 to TRBJ2-3, with 8 positions matching TRBD1. CDR1 and CDR2 (germline): DFQATT, SNEGSKA (reference sequence). Germline trimming cut 1 base from V and 1 base from J; bases unmatched to any gene: 4. The CDR3 has 15 residues. This CDR3 reads CSARAGGLGTDTQYF. The CDR3 nucleotides read TGCAGTGCTAGAGCAGGGGGCTTGGGCACAGATACGCAGTATTTT.

Notes on this clonotype: Germline and junction disagree at one end, which may indicate a read error. The chain employs TRBV7-8 and TRBJ1-6, with a weak D call TRBD1 (6 bases). Germline V gene sequence: CDR1 SGHVS, CDR2 FQNEAQ. This CDR3 is 14 amino acids long. In DNA, the CDR3 is TGTGCCAGCAGCTTACAGGGGATTAATTTACCCCTCCACTTT. Encoded protein: CASSLQGINLPLHF.

This clonotype was observed a handful of times. The chain has TRBV7-9 and TRBJ2-1; TRBD1 agrees at 9 bases. Germline CDR1 reads SEHNR; CDR2 reads FQNEAQ (reference sequence). The CDR3 contains 13 residues. Trimming removed 8 bases from V and 6 bases from J; junction bases left unmatched: 5. This CDR3 reads CASLQGAINEQFF. Here the CDR3 DNA reads TGTGCCAGCCTACAGGGGGCCATCAATGAGCAGTTCTTC.

The sample holds a few counts of this clonotype. CDR3 DNA: TGTGCCATCAGTGATCGGCCGGGGGGAAACAATCAGCCCCAGCATTTT. It specifies CAISDRPGGNNQPQHF. The rearrangement links TRBV10-3 to TRBJ1-5, with a weak D call TRBD1 (5 bases). Germline CDR1 and CDR2: ENHRY and SYGVKD. The CDR3 runs to 16 residues. The V gene lost 3 bases and the J gene lost 3 bases, with 15 bases spanning the gap.

The J gene is TRBJ2-3, the V gene TRBV2; D is undetermined. Trimming took 4 bases from V and 7 from J, leaving 9 bases between them. In germline, CDR1 is SNHLY, CDR2 FYNNEI. This CDR3 spans 12 amino acids. CDR3 nucleotide sequence: TGTGCCAGCAGTGGTGGCAGTTATACGCAGTATTTT. Its protein product is CASSGGSYTQYF.